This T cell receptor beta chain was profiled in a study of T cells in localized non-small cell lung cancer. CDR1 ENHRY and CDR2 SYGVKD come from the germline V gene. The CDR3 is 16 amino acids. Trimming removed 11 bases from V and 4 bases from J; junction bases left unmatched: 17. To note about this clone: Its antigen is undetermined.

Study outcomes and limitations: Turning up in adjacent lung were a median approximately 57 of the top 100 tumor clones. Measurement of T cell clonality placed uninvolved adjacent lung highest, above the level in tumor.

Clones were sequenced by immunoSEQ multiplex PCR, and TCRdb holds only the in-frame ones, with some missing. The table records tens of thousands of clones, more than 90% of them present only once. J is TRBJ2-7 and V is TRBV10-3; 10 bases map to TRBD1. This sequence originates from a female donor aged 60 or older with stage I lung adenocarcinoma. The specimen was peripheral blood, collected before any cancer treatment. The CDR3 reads CAVSSPGQGFEYEQYV. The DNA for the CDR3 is TGTGCCGTCTCCTCCCCGGGACAGGGGTTTGAATACGAGCAGTACGTC.